This T cell receptor (beta chain) was captured in a study of blood T cell repertoires in COVID-19 (dated by TCRdb to 2019 to 2021). For the study in its entirety: The collaborator samples originated in the United States, Italy and Spain and spanned the acute and convalescent phases of COVID-19. Deeply sampled blood TCRbeta repertoires from subjects exposed to, actively infected with, or recovered from COVID-19 were included in the dataset. Sample metadata almost always included a de-identified subject ID, COVID-19 status, age in years and sex. The material from the prospective study consisted of cDNA or gDNA derived from T cells, B-cell-depleted T cells, or PBMCs. A freely available public database, intended as a resource for researchers studying the immune response to SARS-CoV-2, is where the repertoires were released. Where available, HLA class I and class II types were taken from metadata supplied by the sample provider and were not determined by assay-based typing. The samples were drawn from the first 160 participants of the ongoing ImmuneRACE study and from 1,254 subjects provided by 6 global collaborators.

CDR1 and CDR2 were assigned from the germline V gene as MNHEY and SVGAGI. V gives up 4 bases and J gives up 6 bases, and the segment between their germline ends measures 7 bases. From the cysteine through the phenylalanine, the CDR3 covers 12 amino acids. The read is trimmed to its CDR3 DNA, 36 bases read in frame from base 1. Another Seattle source contributed samples from volunteer blood donors who had recovered from COVID-19. The collaborating institutions used their own protocols to collect whole blood in K2EDTA tubes. For TCRbeta analysis, collaborators shipped samples in one of three forms: frozen whole blood, isolated PBMCs, or DNA extracted from either of those sample types. TCRbeta CDR3 regions were amplified from genomic DNA by means of the immunoSEQ Assay, a bias-controlled multiplex PCR. From the authors' description of their analysis: The number of nucleated cells in each sample was estimated by amplification of reference gene primers within the assay. To quantify the absolute abundance of each unique TCRbeta CDR3 rearrangement, sequence reads were collapsed and filtered. For each sample, productive Simpson clonality was calculated as the square root of Simpson's diversity index over productive rearrangements. This immuneACCESS table, as held by TCRdb, lists in-frame sequences with V and J called but not all clones. Of the missing ones, under half trace to an unresolved V gene in checked studies; the others have no known cause. Clone size and V and J calls were adopted from that table, with D and trimming inferred from the DNA. Here the sample has about 220,000 clones; around 80% occur a single time. The ten largest clones take up over 2% of the sample.

On the study overall, not on this receptor specifically: How much clinical and demographic metadata was included differed by source and by participant, and the metadata was provided uncurated.

In the case of this clone: The target of this receptor is not known. No base quality values were provided; no much bigger clone lies one nucleotide off.

The rearrangement combines TRBV6-5 with TRBJ2-1; no D segment can be confidently identified. This receptor was identified in a middle-aged man who had recovered from COVID-19. The sample consisted of peripheral blood. The CDR3 sequence is CASSSHSNEQFF. Read as DNA, the sequence is TGTGCCAGCAGTTCCCACAGCAATGAGCAGTTCTTC.